These 9 T cell receptor beta chains were all obtained from the same sample, sequenced in a study of shared clonotypes between healthy human individuals. The protocol was immunoSEQ multiplex PCR, while the TCRdb copy is restricted to in-frame clones and leaves out a portion. Of over 2 million clones in the sample, 85% to 95% were seen once. Naive CD8 populations comprised CD45RO-negative cells positively selected for CCR7, excluding terminally differentiated effector memory CD45RA+ cells. The sample comprised naive CD8+ T cells sorted from blood. These receptors originate from a man younger than 35 in good health.

This chain links TRBV7-9 with TRBJ2-2; weak D call: TRBD1 (6 bases). Germline V lookup: CDR1 SEHNR, CDR2 FQNEAQ (reference sequence). Trimming shortened V by 5 bases and J by 3 bases, and 13 bases separated the two germline ends. The CDR3 totals 15 residues. In nucleotides, the CDR3 is TGTGCCAGCAGCCTACAGGGATCCTACACCGGGGAGCTGTTTTTT. It specifies CASSLQGSYTGELFF.

V usage is TRBV10-2 and J usage is TRBJ1-4; D unclear. From germline, CDR1 is WSHSY and CDR2 SAAADI. V lost 3 bases, J lost 6 bases, and 17 bases lay in between. This CDR3 comprises 16 residues. CDR3 in amino acids: CASSEGHAFLDEKLFF. In DNA form, the CDR3 reads TGCGCCAGCAGTGAAGGCCACGCGTTCTTGGATGAAAAACTGTTTTTT.

This chain links TRBV5-1 with TRBJ2-7, with D uncertain. The V and J ends lost 0 bases and 2 bases respectively, with 6 bases between them. CDR1 is SGHRS and CDR2 is YFSETQ in the germline V gene. This CDR3 has 13 residues. The chain's CDR3 is CASSLATPYEQYF. CDR3 DNA: TGCGCCAGCAGCTTGGCCACACCCTACGAGCAGTACTTC.

This chain connects TRBV28 to TRBJ2-1; 8 nucleotides agree with TRBD1. The CDR3 extends over 11 amino acids. After removal of 4 bases from V and 12 bases from J, the junction contained 2 bases not matched to a gene. From germline, CDR1 is MDHEN and CDR2 SYDVKM. CDR3 in DNA: TGTGCCAGCAGTTGGGGACAGGTGCAGTTCTTC. This translates into CASSWGQVQFF.

The chain is built from TRBV27 and TRBJ1-2, with D perhaps TRBD1 (5 bases). This CDR3 has 13 amino acids. Trimming cost V 6 bases and J 4 bases, with 12 bases left between them. Per germline, CDR1 MNHEY and CDR2 SMNVEV (reference sequence). The CDR3 sequence: CASSLQGFYGYTF. CDR3 bases: TGTGCCAGCAGCTTGCAGGGCTTCTATGGCTACACCTTC.

The chain has TRBV28 and TRBJ2-5; D is perhaps TRBD1 (7 bases). Germline values: CDR1 MDHEN, CDR2 SYDVKM. The CDR3 runs 16 residues. V was shortened by 3 bases and J by 2 bases, with 16 bases between the two germline ends. The CDR3 sequence: CASSFHGGTEQETQYF. The CDR3 nucleotides read TGTGCCAGCAGTTTTCATGGGGGGACAGAACAAGAGACCCAGTACTTC. Filled out from reference TRBV28 and TRBJ2-5, the complete variable domain reads DVKVTQSSRYLVKRTGEKVFLECVQDMDHENMFWYRQDPGLGLRLIYFSYDVKMKEKGDIPEGYSVSREKKERFSLILESASTNQTSMYLCASSFHGGTEQETQYFGPGTRLLVL.

The J gene is TRBJ2-7, the V gene TRBV27; 8 bases are shared with TRBD1. This CDR3 has 14 residues. The J segment lost 4 bases and the V segment lost 2 bases, leaving 4 bases of the junction unmatched. CDR1 and CDR2 (germline): MNHEY, SMNVEV (reference sequence). CDR3 in amino acids: CASSLGYRGYEQYF. The DNA of the CDR3 is TGTGCCAGCAGTTTAGGCTACAGGGGGTACGAGCAGTACTTC.

This chain links TRBV7-9 with TRBJ1-6, with a weak D call TRBD1 (6 bases). This CDR3 is built from 15 residues. Trimming pared 10 bases from V and 3 bases from J, leaving 16 bases between. The germline gives CDR1 SEHNR, CDR2 FQNEAQ (reference sequence). For the CDR3, the DNA is TGTGCCACCAAACCGGAAGGGGGCTATAATTCACCCCTCCACTTT. It encodes CATKPEGGYNSPLHF.

The chain employs TRBV4-1 and TRBJ2-7; 8 nucleotides match TRBD1. V lost 3 bases, J lost 3 bases, and 4 bases stayed unmatched. Germline CDR1 is MGHRA and CDR2 is YSYEKL. This CDR3 has 14 residues. The CDR3 spells CASSQLDRGYEQYF. The CDR3, as DNA: TGCGCCAGCAGCCAGCTAGACAGGGGCTACGAGCAGTACTTC.